The present TCR beta chain was sequenced within a study of control samples from healthy donors and cancer patients. Method: immunoSEQ multiplex PCR; TCRdb's copy keeps in-frame clones and lacks some. The profile covers roughly 120,000 clones, with about 95% appearing a single time and 3.5% to 4% taken by the ten largest. CDR1 MNHEY and CDR2 SVGEGT come from the germline V gene. The CDR3 runs to 14 residues. The ends lost 6 bases at V and 7 bases at J; junction bases unmatched: 7. The sample was blood. The clonotype was recovered from a man aged 25-40 years in good health. The chain joins TRBV6-2 or TRBV6-3 to TRBJ1-4; 8 nucleotides align to TRBD1. CDR3 sequence: CASRPQGAGEKLFF. CDR3 DNA: TGTGCCAGCAGGCCTCAGGGGGCCGGTGAAAAACTGTTTTTT.